This TCR beta chain was profiled in a study of blood T cell repertoires in COVID-19 (dated by TCRdb to the early 2020s). Background on the whole study: Samples covering the acute and convalescent phases of COVID-19 were provided by collaborators in the United States, Italy and Spain. The material from the prospective study consisted of cDNA or gDNA derived from T cells, B-cell-depleted T cells, or PBMCs. Deeply sampled blood TCRbeta repertoires from subjects exposed to, actively infected with, or recovered from COVID-19 were included in the dataset. The repertoires were released in a freely available public database intended as a resource for research on the immune response to SARS-CoV-2. The samples were drawn from the first 160 participants of the ongoing ImmuneRACE study and from 950 to 1,500 subjects provided by 6 global collaborators. Sample metadata almost always included a de-identified subject ID, COVID-19 status, age in years and sex. Where HLA class I and class II types were available, the types were taken from metadata supplied by the sample provider, not from assay-based typing. The paper's findings and limits, for the study overall: How much clinical and demographic metadata was included differed by source and by participant, and the metadata was provided uncurated.

Comments on this clone: This clone's antigen is unknown. No base quality information exists; no much larger clone differs at one position.

TCRbeta CDR3 regions were amplified from genomic DNA by means of the immunoSEQ Assay, a bias-controlled multiplex PCR. In the paper's pipeline: Nucleated cell counts per sample were estimated from amplification of reference gene primers within the assay. Sequence reads were collapsed and filtered to measure the absolute abundance of every unique TCRbeta CDR3 rearrangement. For each sample, productive Simpson clonality was calculated by taking the square root of Simpson's diversity index across productive rearrangements. Entries here come from immuneACCESS through TCRdb and include only in-frame sequences with V and J called. Some clones fail to appear in such tables; in the studies checked, an unresolved V gene covers under half of the shortfall, and the cause of the remainder is unknown. V, J and clone size reflect that table, while D and trimming were determined from the DNA. For this sample the table gives some 320,000 clones, of which roughly 90% were detected only once. The ten largest clones add up to less than 3.5% of the sample.

V and J lose 5 bases and 1 base, and a span of 8 bases separates them. As encoded in the germline V gene, CDR1 is SNHLY while CDR2 is FYNNEI. The cysteine opens and the phenylalanine closes a CDR3 of 13 amino acids. Solely the CDR3 DNA is kept, with 39 bases framed from the first base. Participants in the prospective study were aged 18 to 89 years, lived in some 24 United States geographic areas, and enrolled through a virtual design. In the prospective study, participants were assigned to cohorts based on the clinical history participants reported in a screening survey and a study questionnaire. Exposed participants had been in contact, within 2 weeks of entering the study, with a person who had a PCR-confirmed or clinician-diagnosed case of COVID-19. Mobile phlebotomists in the prospective study collected whole blood, serum and a nasopharyngeal or oropharyngeal swab from every participant. Prospective study participants could optionally give additional blood draws and questionnaires over an approximately two-month period. Prospective study blood samples were shipped either frozen or at room temperature before DNA extraction.

The chain couples TRBV2 to TRBJ1-1; the D segment cannot be called with confidence. The TCR sequence derives from a woman aged 45-65 years who had been exposed to COVID-19. The sequenced material came from PBMCs or T cells enriched from blood (not recorded which). The nucleotide sequence reads TGTGCCAGCAGTCAAACACAGAACACTGAAGCTTTCTTT. Its protein is CASSQTQNTEAFF. Where the CDR3 stops, the reference TRBV2 and TRBJ1-1 genes take over; the full variable domain is EPEVTQTPSHQVTQMGQEVILRCVPISNHLYFYWYRQILGQKVEFLVSFYNNEISEKSEIFDDQFSVERPDGSNFTLKIRSTKLEDSAMYFCASSQTQNTEAFFGQGTRLTVV.